The rows below give T cell receptor beta chains drawn from one sample of a study of CD8 T cells in Susac syndrome. MiXCR, applied by TCRdb to the immunoSEQ multiplex PCR reads, yields one record per CDR3 protein. The sample holds about 85,000 distinct CDR3 sequences, around 94% seen once. The sequenced sample was CD8+ T cells from PBMCs. These TCRs come from a human donor in good health. Both conserved end residues are part of each CDR3. The D gene is left open where the match is weak. Size tells how often a clone was seen (once, few, many) or the class of an expanded clone, and some rows leave it out.

V gene	D gene	clone size	CDR3 length	J gene	CDR3 protein	CDR3 DNA
TRBV6-5	TRBD1	-	14	TRBJ1-4	CASTWTGANEKLFF	TGTGCCAGCACCTGGACAGGGGCTAATGAAAAACTGTTTTTT
TRBV29-1	-	-	13	TRBJ2-1	CSGGESSYNEQFF	TGCAGCGGAGGAGAGAGCTCCTACAATGAGCAGTTCTTC
TRBV6-5	-	-	15	TRBJ2-4	CASSYQLAGADIQYF	TGTGCCAGCAGTTACCAACTAGCTGGGGCGGACATTCAGTACTTC
TRBV13	-	-	14	TRBJ1-5	CASSIGTDNQPQHF	TGTGCCAGCAGCATAGGGACCGACAATCAGCCCCAGCATTTT
TRBV5-4	TRBD2	-	20	TRBJ2-1	CASSLFGTSGRSGMSNEQFF	TGTGCCAGCAGCTTGTTCGGGACTAGCGGGAGGAGTGGGATGAGCAATGAGCAGTTCTTC
TRBV14	-	few	13	TRBJ2-5	CASSQWYRETQYF	TGTGCCAGCAGCCAATGGTACCGGGAGACCCAGTACTTC
TRBV6-5	-	-	18	TRBJ2-2	CASSYSWEYPPGTGELFF	TGTGCCAGCAGTTACTCCTGGGAATACCCACCAGGGACCGGGGAGCTGTTTTTT
TRBV6-5	TRBD2	-	16	TRBJ2-2	CASSYPTSGVPRELFF	TGTGCCAGCAGCTACCCGACTAGCGGAGTCCCCCGGGAGCTGTTTTTT
TRBV5-1	-	-	12	TRBJ1-1	CASRIGGTEAFF	TGCGCCAGCAGAATTGGGGGCACTGAAGCTTTCTTT
TRBV29-1	TRBD1	-	15	TRBJ2-3	CSVEGGTGGTDTQYF	TGCAGCGTTGAAGGAGGGACAGGGGGCACAGATACGCAGTATTTT
TRBV5-6	-	-	13	TRBJ1-1	CASSLEVNTEAFF	TGTGCCAGCAGCTTGGAGGTGAACACTGAAGCTTTCTTT
TRBV7-2	-	few	16	TRBJ2-1	CASSLDGPSSYNEQFF	TGTGCCAGCAGCTTAGACGGACCAAGCTCCTACAATGAGCAGTTCTTC
TRBV6-2/TRBV6-3	-	-	16	TRBJ2-1	CASRVSGSPRGNEQFF	TGTGCCAGCAGGGTCTCCGGGTCACCAAGGGGCAATGAGCAGTTCTTC
TRBV12-3/TRBV12-4	-	-	11	TRBJ2-5	CASSPSETQYF	TGTGCCAGCAGTCCCAGCGAGACCCAGTACTTC
TRBV2	-	-	17	TRBJ1-2	CASFPSSGRTTYYGYTF	TGTGCCAGCTTCCCCTCCTCGGGCAGGACAACATACTATGGCTACACCTTC
TRBV10-3	TRBD2	-	14	TRBJ2-1	CATRTSGDYNEQFF	TGTGCCACCAGAACTAGCGGGGACTACAATGAGCAGTTCTTC
TRBV12-3/TRBV12-4	TRBD1	-	16	TRBJ2-5	CASSWGQEVYQETQYF	TGTGCCAGCAGTTGGGGACAGGAGGTGTACCAAGAGACCCAGTACTTC
TRBV12-3/TRBV12-4	-	once	15	TRBJ1-5	CASSSTAYSNQPQHF	TGTGCCAGCAGTTCGACAGCATATAGCAATCAGCCCCAGCATTTT
TRBV9	-	few	13	TRBJ1-2	CASSVEGLGGYTF	TGTGCCAGCAGCGTAGAGGGGCTTGGTGGCTACACCTTC
TRBV6-5	TRBD2	-	13	TRBJ2-4	CASRLAYGNIQYF	TGTGCCAGCAGACTAGCGTACGGGAACATTCAGTACTTC
TRBV5-6	-	-	14	TRBJ2-3	CASSFQRGTDTQYF	TGTGCCAGCAGCTTTCAACGGGGGACAGATACGCAGTATTTT
TRBV9	-	-	14	TRBJ1-2	CASSAYTGVNGYTF	TGTGCCAGCAGCGCCTATACGGGGGTGAATGGCTACACCTTC
TRBV4-1	-	-	14	TRBJ1-2	CASSRVGQGHGYTF	TGCGCCAGCAGCCGCGTCGGGCAGGGGCATGGCTACACCTTC
TRBV11-2	TRBD2	-	15	TRBJ2-7	CASSFGLAASYEQYF	TGTGCCAGCAGCTTTGGACTAGCGGCCTCCTACGAGCAGTACTTC
TRBV6-2/TRBV6-3	-	-	15	TRBJ2-7	CASSHLRDSSGEQYF	TGTGCCAGCAGTCACCTCCGGGACTCTTCAGGAGAGCAGTACTTC
TRBV15	TRBD1	-	15	TRBJ1-4	CATTPGQDGWEKLFF	TGTGCCACCACCCCTGGACAGGACGGCTGGGAAAAACTGTTTTTT
TRBV25-1	-	-	14	TRBJ1-1	CASSEYVSNTEAFF	TGTGCCAGCAGTGAATATGTTTCGAACACTGAAGCTTTCTTT